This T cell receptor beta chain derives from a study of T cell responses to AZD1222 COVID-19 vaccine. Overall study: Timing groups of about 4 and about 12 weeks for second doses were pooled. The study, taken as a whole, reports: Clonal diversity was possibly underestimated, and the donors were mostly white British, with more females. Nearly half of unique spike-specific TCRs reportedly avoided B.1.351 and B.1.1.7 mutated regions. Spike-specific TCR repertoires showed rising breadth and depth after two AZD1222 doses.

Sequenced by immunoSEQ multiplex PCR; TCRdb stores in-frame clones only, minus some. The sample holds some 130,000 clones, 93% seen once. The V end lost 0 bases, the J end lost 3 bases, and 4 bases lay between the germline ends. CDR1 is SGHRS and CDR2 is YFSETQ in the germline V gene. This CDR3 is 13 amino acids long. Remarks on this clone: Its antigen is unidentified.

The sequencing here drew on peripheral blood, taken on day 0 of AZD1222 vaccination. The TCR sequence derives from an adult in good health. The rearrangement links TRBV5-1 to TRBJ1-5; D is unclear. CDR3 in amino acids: CASSLAPNQPQHF. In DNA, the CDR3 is TGCGCCAGCAGCTTGGCGCCCAATCAGCCCCAGCATTTT.